These T cell receptor beta chains were read from a single sample in a study of response to subunit inactivated influenza vaccine. Using its own MiXCR run on the RT-PCR reads, TCRdb lists one record per CDR3 protein. The profile shows a few hundred thousand distinct CDR3 sequences, 14% of them singletons. The sequenced sample was PBMCs from blood, obtained about 11 days after vaccination. The receptors were gathered from a man aged 45-60 years who received an inactivated influenza vaccine. Both conserved end residues are part of each CDR3. Fields, in order: V gene, J gene, clone size, D gene, CDR3 protein, CDR3 DNA. A D gene is named only where the DNA matches it firmly. Not all rows give a size; the values are once, few, many and, for expanded clones, a class.

TRBV28	TRBJ2-1	NA	TRBD2	CASSLGLAGVNNEQFF	TGTGCCAGCAGTTTGGGACTAGCGGGAGTTAACAATGAGCAGTTCTTC
TRBV7-2	TRBJ2-3	NA	NA	CASSGRFGGTSTDTQYF	TGTGCCAGCAGCGGTCGATTCGGGGGAACTAGCACAGATACGCAGTATTTT
TRBV6-5	TRBJ1-1	NA	NA	CASSYLRGGTEAFF	TGTGCCAGCAGTTATCTAAGGGGAGGCACTGAAGCTTTCTTT
TRBV7-9	TRBJ2-6	NA	NA	CASSMIQAGGANVLTF	TGTGCCAGCAGCATGATCCAGGCGGGAGGGGCCAACGTCCTGACTTTC
TRBV7-8	TRBJ2-3	many	TRBD1	CASSYGQGASTDTQYF	TGTGCCAGCAGCTACGGACAGGGGGCTAGCACAGATACGCAGTATTTT
TRBV5-1	TRBJ2-3	NA	NA	CASRSGGTDTQYF	TGCGCCAGCAGGTCAGGCGGCACAGATACGCAGTATTTT
TRBV7-2	TRBJ2-7	few	TRBD2	CASSLSGGPRYEQYF	TGTGCCAGCAGCTTGTCGGGAGGGCCTAGGTACGAGCAGTACTTC
TRBV15	TRBJ2-3	many	TRBD2	CATSKGLAGAGADTQYF	TGTGCCACCAGCAAGGGACTAGCGGGGGCCGGAGCAGATACGCAGTATTTT
TRBV27	TRBJ2-1	few	NA	CASSLYGPNNEQFF	TGTGCCAGCAGTTTATACGGACCCAACAATGAGCAGTTCTTC
TRBV6-5	TRBJ2-4	few	NA	CASSPRPGGIAKNIQYF	TGTGCCAGCAGTCCTCGACCCGGCGGGATAGCCAAAAACATTCAGTACTTC
TRBV2	TRBJ1-2	NA	NA	CASSRYDRSGYTF	TGTGCCAGCAGTCGATATGACAGGTCTGGCTACACCTTC
TRBV7-9	TRBJ2-5	many	NA	CASSAGAGVQETQYF	TGTGCCAGCAGCGCCGGGGCAGGCGTACAAGAGACCCAGTACTTC
TRBV3-1	TRBJ2-7	NA	TRBD1	CASSQGLAGQGNYEQYF	TGTGCCAGCAGCCAAGGCTTGGCGGGACAGGGCAACTACGAGCAGTACTTC
TRBV7-8	TRBJ1-6	few	NA	CASSLIRDNSPLHF	TGTGCCAGCAGCTTAATCAGGGACAATTCACCCCTCCACTTT
TRBV18	TRBJ2-1	NA	NA	CASSPPGSLRYEQFF	TGTGCCAGCTCACCACCGGGGAGCCTTCGTTATGAGCAGTTCTTC
TRBV3-1	TRBJ2-1	many	TRBD1	CASSQDSGQVYNEQFF	TGTGCCAGCAGCCAAGATTCAGGACAGGTATACAATGAGCAGTTCTTC
TRBV6-5	TRBJ2-1	NA	NA	CASSYQGNYNEQFF	TGTGCCAGCAGTTACCAAGGGAACTACAATGAGCAGTTCTTC
TRBV29-1	TRBJ2-5	few	TRBD1	CSAEDRGQGPETQYF	TGCAGCGCAGAAGACAGGGGCCAGGGCCCGGAGACCCAGTACTTC
TRBV2	TRBJ2-2	few	NA	CASKAEVTNTGELFF	TGTGCCAGCAAGGCTGAAGTAACTAACACCGGGGAGCTGTTTTTT
TRBV27	TRBJ2-7	NA	NA	CASSLSVGQPPYEQYF	TGTGCCAGCAGTTTATCAGTAGGGCAACCCCCTTACGAGCAGTACTTC
TRBV28	TRBJ2-7	few	TRBD2	CASSSTAGGEQYF	TGTGCCAGCAGTTCAACGGCGGGGGGCGAGCAGTACTTC
TRBV20-1	TRBJ1-2	NA	NA	CSAKSSVRVGYGYTF	TGCAGTGCCAAATCGAGCGTCAGGGTGGGCTATGGCTACACCTTC
TRBV6-4	TRBJ2-3	NA	TRBD2	CASSPWVGGVGGEASGVTDTQYF	TGTGCCAGCAGTCCTTGGGTCGGGGGGGTGGGGGGTGAGGCTAGCGGGGTCACAGATACGCAGTATTTT
TRBV20-1	TRBJ2-1	many	TRBD2	CSATNPLAGASYNEQFF	TGCAGTGCTACTAACCCACTAGCGGGAGCATCCTACAATGAGCAGTTCTTC
TRBV7-6	TRBJ2-7	NA	TRBD2	CASSLELAGVKYF	TGTGCCAGCAGCTTAGAGTTGGCGGGAGTAAAGTACTTC
TRBV18	TRBJ2-3	NA	TRBD1	CASSPGGTGTTDTQYF	TGTGCCAGCTCACCCGGGGGGACAGGGACCACAGATACGCAGTATTTT
TRBV12-3/TRBV12-4	TRBJ2-1	NA	NA	CASSLDWQGGEQFF	TGTGCCAGCAGTTTAGATTGGCAGGGTGGTGAGCAGTTCTTC
TRBV28	TRBJ1-3	NA	NA	CASSSIRLRSGNTIYF	TGTGCCAGCAGTTCAATACGACTCCGCTCTGGAAACACCATATATTTT
TRBV20-1	TRBJ2-7	NA	TRBD2	CSGGRRAYEQYF	TGCAGTGGCGGGAGGCGGGCCTACGAGCAGTACTTC
TRBV19	TRBJ1-5	NA	NA	CASSFDPYSNQPQHF	TGTGCCAGTAGTTTCGACCCTTACAGCAATCAGCCCCAGCATTTT
TRBV12-3/TRBV12-4	TRBJ1-1	NA	NA	CASRQSPEAFF	TGTGCCAGCAGGCAGAGTCCTGAAGCTTTCTTT
TRBV7-2	TRBJ2-7	NA	TRBD2	CASSLTSGIHEQYF	TGTGCCAGCAGCTTGACTAGCGGGATCCACGAGCAGTACTTC
TRBV19	TRBJ1-1	NA	NA	CASSAHRARTEAFF	TGTGCCAGTAGTGCGCACAGGGCCAGGACTGAAGCTTTCTTT
TRBV7-2	TRBJ2-1	NA	NA	CASSVGANGEQFF	TGTGCCAGCAGCGTTGGGGCGAACGGGGAGCAGTTCTTC
TRBV5-1	TRBJ2-1	NA	NA	CASTPGPGGAEQFF	TGCGCCAGCACCCCCGGGCCAGGAGGCGCTGAGCAGTTCTTC
TRBV28	TRBJ2-5	NA	TRBD2	CASSPQWSGGAGTETQYF	TGTGCCAGCAGTCCCCAATGGAGCGGGGGGGCCGGGACGGAGACCCAGTACTTC
TRBV12-3/TRBV12-4	TRBJ1-1	NA	NA	CASSLGSSAGGFEAFF	TGTGCCAGCAGTCTGGGGAGTTCAGCCGGGGGCTTTGAAGCTTTCTTT
TRBV7-6	TRBJ2-1	NA	NA	CASSLALDSYNEQFF	TGTGCCAGCAGCTTAGCGCTAGACAGCTACAATGAGCAGTTCTTC
TRBV11-2	TRBJ2-2	NA	TRBD2	CASSFGPGLAGTRGELFF	TGTGCCAGCAGCTTCGGACCGGGACTAGCGGGAACAAGAGGGGAGCTGTTTTTT
TRBV4-3	TRBJ2-7	few	NA	CASSQDLRGTYEQYF	TGCGCCAGCAGCCAAGATCTTCGGGGCACTTACGAGCAGTACTTC
TRBV7-2	TRBJ2-3	few	TRBD2	CASSLGAGVKQYF	TGTGCCAGCAGCTTAGGGGCGGGGGTGAAGCAGTATTTT
TRBV20-1	TRBJ2-2	NA	TRBD2	CSVSGRPTGELFF	TGCAGTGTTAGCGGGAGGCCCACCGGGGAGCTGTTTTTT
TRBV20-1	TRBJ2-1	few	NA	CSAREGQGMGNEQFF	TGCAGTGCTAGAGAAGGGCAGGGGATGGGGAATGAGCAGTTCTTC
TRBV19	TRBJ2-1	many	NA	CATALQASSYNEQFF	TGTGCCACCGCGTTACAGGCCAGCTCCTACAATGAGCAGTTCTTC
TRBV7-9	TRBJ2-7	NA	NA	CASSFPSGEQYF	TGTGCCAGCAGCTTCCCCTCAGGCGAGCAGTACTTC
TRBV7-9	TRBJ2-6	few	NA	CASSSDSSSGANVLTF	TGTGCCAGCAGCTCGGACAGTTCCTCTGGGGCCAACGTCCTGACTTTC